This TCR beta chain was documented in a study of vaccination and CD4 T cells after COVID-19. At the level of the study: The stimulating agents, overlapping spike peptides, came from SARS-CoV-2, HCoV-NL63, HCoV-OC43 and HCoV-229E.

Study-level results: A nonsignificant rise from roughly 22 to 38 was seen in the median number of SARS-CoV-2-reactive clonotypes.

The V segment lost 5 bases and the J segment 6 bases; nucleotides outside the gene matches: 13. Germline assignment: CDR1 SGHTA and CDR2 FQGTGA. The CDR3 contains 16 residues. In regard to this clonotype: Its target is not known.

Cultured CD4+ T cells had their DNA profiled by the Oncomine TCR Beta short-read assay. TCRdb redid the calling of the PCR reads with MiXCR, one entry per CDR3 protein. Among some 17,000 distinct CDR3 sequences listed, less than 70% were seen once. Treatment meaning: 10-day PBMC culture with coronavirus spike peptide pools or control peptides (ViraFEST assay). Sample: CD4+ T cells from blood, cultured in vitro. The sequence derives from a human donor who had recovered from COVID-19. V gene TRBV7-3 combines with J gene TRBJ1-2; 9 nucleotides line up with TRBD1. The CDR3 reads CASSLNPGQGSHGYTF. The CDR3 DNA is TGTGCCAGCAGCCTAAATCCGGGACAGGGCTCCCATGGCTACACCTTC.